A single sample is the source of the 30 T cell receptor beta chains below, sequenced in a study of pediatric ulcerative colitis. Some clones are missing from TCRdb's copy, which holds only in-frame ones; the method was immunoSEQ multiplex PCR. The sample holds about 35,000 clones; about 81% are singletons and the top ten take over 0.95%. Rectal tissue came from one to two pinch biopsies taken at colonoscopy. Sequencing was done on a sample of gut tissue. These receptors were collected from a boy aged 5-17 years with mild ulcerative colitis.

The chain has TRBV11-2 and TRBJ2-5; D not resolved. V lost 4 bases and J lost 5, with 14 bases in between. The germline V gene has CDR1 SGHAT and CDR2 FQNNGV. CDR3 size: 14 residues. CDR3 nucleotides: TGTGCCAGCAGCTCAATTCGCGTTGCGGAGACCCAGTACTTC. Protein product: CASSSIRVAETQYF.

This clone has just a few counts. V and J are TRBV5-8 and TRBJ2-7, with 11 bases fitting TRBD2. The germline V gene has CDR1 SGHTS and CDR2 YDEGEE. The CDR3 extends over 17 amino acids. Losses at the gene ends were 4 bases for V and 1 base for J; bases not matched to a gene: 10. CDR3 in amino acids: CASSGPSGGLVSYEQYF. CDR3 DNA sequence: TGTGCCAGCAGCGGACCTAGCGGGGGGTTGGTATCCTACGAGCAGTACTTC. The full variable domain, completed using reference TRBV5-8 and TRBJ2-7, is EAGVTQSPTHLIKTRGQQATLRCSPISGHTSVYWYQQALGLGLQFLLWYDEGEERNRGNFPPRFSGRQFPNYSSELNVNALELEDSALYLCASSGPSGGLVSYEQYFGPGTRLTVT.

The chain employs TRBV27 and TRBJ1-6; 9 nucleotides match TRBD1. V was clipped by 5 bases and J by 9 bases; unmatched bases: 5. The CDR3 length is 14 residues. Germline loops: CDR1 MNHEY, CDR2 SMNVEV (reference sequence). CDR3 protein: CASSQQGASSPLHF. The CDR3, as DNA: TGTGCCAGCAGTCAACAGGGGGCCTCTTCACCCCTCCACTTT.

The rearrangement links TRBV7-9 to TRBJ2-1; 9 bases fit TRBD1. The CDR3 loop spans 19 amino acids. CDR1 is SEHNR and CDR2 is FQNEAQ in the germline V gene (reference sequence). The junction had 12 bases not matched to a gene; V was cut back by 0 bases and J by 3 bases. The CDR3 loop is CASSLAAVWGQGLYNEQFF. The CDR3 nucleotides are TGTGCCAGCAGCTTAGCTGCTGTGTGGGGACAGGGCCTCTACAATGAGCAGTTCTTC.

V usage is TRBV2 and J usage is TRBJ1-1, with unresolved D. Per germline, CDR1 SNHLY and CDR2 FYNNEI. CDR3 length equals 15 residues. V dropped 2 bases and J dropped 7 bases, with 17 bases sitting between them. Here the CDR3 DNA reads TGTGCCAGCAGTGAATGGGGTTACCCCGTTGGTGAAGCTTTCTTT. Translating it yields CASSEWGYPVGEAFF. Full variable domain (remainder filled in from reference TRBV2 and TRBJ1-1): EPEVTQTPSHQVTQMGQEVILRCVPISNHLYFYWYRQILGQKVEFLVSFYNNEISEKSEIFDDQFSVERPDGSNFTLKIRSTKLEDSAMYFCASSEWGYPVGEAFFGQGTRLTVV.

There are a few counts of this clone. This CDR3 is CASSRDRGTPDEQYF. In DNA, the CDR3 is TGCGCCAGCAGCAGGGACCGGGGTACCCCCGACGAGCAGTACTTC. The rearrangement links TRBV5-1 to TRBJ2-7; D tentatively reads TRBD1 or TRBD2 (5 bases each). The CDR3 runs 15 residues. CDR1 is SGHRS, CDR2 YFSETQ, per germline. With 4 bases removed from V and 5 bases from J, the gap between germline ends came to 19 bases. The entire variable domain, with the rest obtained from reference TRBV5-1 and TRBJ2-7, is as follows: KAGVTQTPRYLIKTRGQQVTLSCSPISGHRSVSWYQQTPGQGLQFLFEYFSETQRNKGNFPGRFSGRQFSNSRSEMNVSTLELGDSALYLCASSRDRGTPDEQYFGPGTRLTVT.

The chain uses TRBV29-1 and TRBJ2-3; D could derive from TRBD1 or TRBD2 (5 bases each). Germline lookup yields CDR1 SQVTM and CDR2 ANQGSEA. The CDR3 spans 14 residues. Trimming left V 7 bases short and J 0 bases short, with 14 bases between. This CDR3 is CSALGTASTDTQYF. The CDR3 DNA sequence: TGCAGCGCCTTAGGGACGGCGAGCACAGATACGCAGTATTTT.

The chain links TRBV30 to TRBJ1-6; D is unresolved. Trimming removed 0 bases from V and 8 bases from J, with 8 bases in between. The germline gives CDR1 GTSNPN, CDR2 SVGIG (reference sequence). The CDR3 loop spans 13 amino acids. In DNA, the CDR3 is TGTGCCTGGAGTGTAGGGTTGGATTCACCCCTCCACTTT. This gives the protein CAWSVGLDSPLHF.

The chain combines TRBV6-5 with TRBJ1-1; tentative D call: TRBD1 (5 bases). CDR1 MNHEY and CDR2 SVGAGI come from the germline V gene. This CDR3 has 14 amino acids. V gave up 2 bases and J gave up 0 bases, with 7 bases separating them. In nucleotides, the CDR3 is TGTGCCAGCAGTTACACAGGAGTGAACACTGAAGCTTTCTTT. This encodes CASSYTGVNTEAFF.

The rearrangement joins TRBV13 to TRBJ2-1; TRBD2 matches 11 bases. Trimming cost V 2 bases and J 6 bases; bases outside gene matches: 12. The CDR3 contains 18 residues. The V gene's germline CDR1 is PRHDT and CDR2 FYEKMQ (reference sequence). In DNA, the CDR3 is TGTGCCAGCAGCTTATGGCTAGCGGGGGGACAAACTAGCAATGAGCAGTTCTTC. Translated: CASSLWLAGGQTSNEQFF.

The chain couples TRBV2 to TRBJ2-3; tentatively, D is TRBD1 (5 bases). This CDR3 comprises 13 residues. Germline values: CDR1 SNHLY, CDR2 FYNNEI. The V end was cut by 1 base, the J end by 4 bases, with 6 bases between. CDR3 DNA: TGTGCCAGCAGTGAAGGGGGCGCAGATACGCAGTATTTT. Its translation is CASSEGGADTQYF.

This clone was seen just once. The V and J genes are TRBV7-2 and TRBJ1-2; 8 bases map to TRBD1. The J segment lost 6 bases and the V segment lost 2 bases, leaving 8 bases of the junction unmatched. CDR1 SGHTA and CDR2 FQGNSA come from the germline V gene. The CDR3 extends over 15 amino acids. The CDR3 region is CASSLKPRDRHGYTF. CDR3 sequence (DNA): TGTGCCAGCAGCTTAAAGCCCCGGGACAGGCATGGCTACACCTTC.

The chain links TRBV5-6 to TRBJ1-4; TRBD1 matches at 9 bases. Germline V CDR1 and CDR2: SGHDT, YYEEEE. This CDR3 has 16 amino acids. Trimming cost V 1 base and J 6 bases; bases outside gene matches: 7. This chain's CDR3 is CASSLRGTGFHEKLFF. The DNA for the CDR3 is TGTGCCAGCAGCTTGCGAGGGACAGGGTTTCATGAAAAACTGTTTTTT.

The chain couples TRBV2 to TRBJ2-3, with 10 bases lining up with TRBD2. The CDR3 is 13 amino acids. Germline CDR1 reads SNHLY; CDR2 reads FYNNEI. The trim removed 6 bases at V and 6 bases at J, leaving 3 bases unmatched. The CDR3 DNA sequence: TGTGCCAGCAGGGGACTAGCGAGGGATACGCAGTATTTT. Translating it yields CASRGLARDTQYF.

The chain joins TRBV6-1 to TRBJ1-1; D remains ambiguous. Germline V gene data show CDR1 as MNHNS and CDR2 as SASEGT. Between the trimmed V and J ends, which lost 5 bases and 5 bases, there was a span of 9 bases. This CDR3 region has 12 residues. This CDR3 is CASSRLETEAFF. The CDR3 DNA reads as TGTGCCAGCAGTAGACTTGAGACTGAAGCTTTCTTT.

The chain links TRBV6-6 to TRBJ1-2; the match to TRBD1 covers 7 bases. V lost 7 bases to trimming and J lost 3 bases; unmatched junction nucleotides: 11. Germline assignment: CDR1 MNHNY and CDR2 SVGAGI (reference sequence). The CDR3 totals 15 residues. CDR3 sequence (DNA): TGTGCCAGCAAACTCACAACCACAGGGGACTATGGCTACACCTTC. This codes for CASKLTTTGDYGYTF.

V is TRBV4-2 and J is TRBJ2-5; TRBD1 aligns across 9 bases. CDR1 and CDR2 from the germline V gene are LGHNA and YNFKEQ. The CDR3 loop spans 15 amino acids. Losses at the gene ends were 4 bases for V and 4 bases for J; bases not matched to a gene: 7. The CDR3: CASSRQGGQGETQYF. For the CDR3, the DNA is TGTGCCAGCAGCCGCCAGGGGGGACAGGGAGAGACCCAGTACTTC.

The V and J genes are TRBV9 and TRBJ2-7; D tentatively reads TRBD1 or TRBD2 (5 bases each). CDR3 length: 11 amino acids. V gave up 7 bases and J gave up 3 bases, with 8 bases separating them. Germline lookup yields CDR1 SGDLS and CDR2 YYNGEE. The CDR3 nucleotides read TGTGCCAGCGGGACGGGCTACGAGCAGTACTTC. Its translation: CASGTGYEQYF. Supplemented by reference TRBV9 and TRBJ2-7, the full variable domain reads DSGVTQTPKHLITATGQRVTLRCSPRSGDLSVYWYQQSLDQGLQFLIQYYNGEERAKGNILERFSAQQFPDLHSELNLSSLELGDSALYFCASGTGYEQYFGPGTRLTVT.

V is TRBV21-1 and J is TRBJ1-6. TRBV21-1 is flagged as a pseudogene. The CDR3 consists of 17 residues. This CDR3 reads CARSLKAVGNVDSPLHF. In nucleotides, the CDR3 is TGTGCCAGGTCTCTAAAGGCGGTGGGGAACGTGGATTCACCCCTCCACTTT.

This clone has a handful of counts. This chain joins TRBV2 and TRBJ1-2; the match to TRBD1 covers 7 bases. CDR1 is SNHLY, CDR2 FYNNEI, per germline. Germline trimming cut 6 bases from V and 5 bases from J; bases unmatched to any gene: 15. CDR3 size: 16 residues. The CDR3 coding sequence is TGTGCCAGCAGCCTGACCGATGACAGGGCAGGTTATGGCTACACCTTC. Amino acids: CASSLTDDRAGYGYTF.

The V call is TRBV2, the J call TRBJ1-1; tentatively, D is TRBD1 (5 bases). Trimming removed 3 bases at V and 10 bases at J, with 18 bases between. CDR1 is SNHLY and CDR2 is FYNNEI in the germline V gene. The CDR3 runs 14 residues. CDR3 region: CASSDLTVIFGAFF. The CDR3, as DNA: TGTGCCAGCAGTGATCTGACAGTTATATTTGGAGCTTTCTTT.

This chain links TRBV6-4 with TRBJ2-3; maybe TRBD2 (7 bases). Germline CDR1 MRHNA, CDR2 SNTAGT. V was clipped by 2 bases and J by 0 bases, with 9 bases between them. CDR3 size: 15 residues. The CDR3 DNA reads as TGTGCCAGCAGTGACGGGGGGGCGAGCACAGATACGCAGTATTTT. Its protein product is CASSDGGASTDTQYF.

This chain uses TRBV5-6 with TRBJ1-2; 11 bases match TRBD1. The CDR3 has 14 residues. Losses at the gene ends were 4 bases for V and 5 bases for J; bases not matched to a gene: 4. Germline assignment: CDR1 SGHDT and CDR2 YYEEEE. The CDR3: CASSTDRGRYGYTF. Written as DNA, the CDR3 is TGTGCCAGCAGCACGGACAGGGGGCGTTATGGCTACACCTTC. Full variable domain (missing parts from reference TRBV5-6 and TRBJ1-2): DAGVTQSPTHLIKTRGQQVTLRCSPKSGHDTVSWYQQALGQGPQFIFQYYEEEERQRGNFPDRFSGHQFPNYSSELNVNALLLGDSALYLCASSTDRGRYGYTFGSGTRLTVV.

The chain recombines TRBV7-9 with TRBJ1-3; 7 bases agree with TRBD1. Germline CDR1 is SEHNR and CDR2 is FQNEAQ (reference sequence). This CDR3 has 18 residues. Unmatched junction bases numbered 11, after V lost 3 bases and J lost 0 bases. The CDR3 DNA reads as TGTGCCAGCAGCTTTTGGGACACAGGGGTCCTCTCTGGAAACACCATATATTTT. Its translation: CASSFWDTGVLSGNTIYF.

The V call is TRBV4-1, the J call TRBJ2-1; 13 nucleotides align to TRBD2. CDR3 size: 17 residues. V shed 2 bases and J 5 bases; nucleotides not matched to a gene: 6. Germline V gene sequence: CDR1 MGHRA, CDR2 YSYEKL. Written as DNA, the CDR3 is TGCGCCAGCAGCCAAAGGGGACTAGCGGGAACTAACAATGAGCAGTTCTTC. It is translated as CASSQRGLAGTNNEQFF.

Only one count was recorded for this clone. The chain combines TRBV6-5 with TRBJ1-1; TRBD1 is a possible D gene (6 bases). CDR3 length: 13 amino acids. The germline V and J ends were trimmed by 6 bases and 1 base, with 9 bases remaining between them. Germline loops: CDR1 MNHEY, CDR2 SVGAGI. This CDR3 is CASSRGGNTEAFF. The CDR3, as DNA: TGTGCCAGCAGCCGAGGGGGGAACACTGAAGCTTTCTTT.

This chain uses TRBV5-6 with TRBJ1-6; D uncertain. The CDR3 length is 16 residues. Trimming removed 3 bases at V and 0 bases at J, with 10 bases between. Germline lookup yields CDR1 SGHDT and CDR2 YYEEEE. The CDR3 loop is CASSSLQGSYNSPLHF. For the CDR3, the DNA is TGTGCCAGCAGCTCCCTACAAGGCTCCTATAATTCACCCCTCCACTTT.

The V call is TRBV7-2, the J call TRBJ1-1; D is unclear. Germline V gene sequence: CDR1 SGHTA, CDR2 FQGNSA. This CDR3 is built from 14 residues. V was pared by 5 bases and J by 0 bases, with 10 bases between. CDR3 sequence: CASSRWSMNTEAFF. CDR3 coding DNA: TGTGCCAGCAGCCGCTGGTCGATGAACACTGAAGCTTTCTTT.

This clone was recorded a few times. CDR3 in amino acids: CASSEQGDNSPLHF. CDR3 nucleotides: TGTGCCAGCAGTGAACAGGGTGACAATTCACCCCTCCACTTT. The J gene is TRBJ1-6, the V gene TRBV2; D perhaps matches TRBD1 (5 bases). CDR3 size: 14 residues. CDR1 and CDR2 (germline): SNHLY, FYNNEI. The V end was cut by 2 bases, the J end by 7 bases, with 9 bases between.

This chain uses TRBV30 with TRBJ1-3, with 8 nucleotides matching TRBD1. The V gene end was trimmed by 4 bases and the J gene end by 0 bases; junction bases not matched to a gene: 8. The CDR3 is 16 amino acids. CDR1 and CDR2 (germline): GTSNPN, SVGIG (reference sequence). CDR3 amino acids: CAWNPGQGVSGNTIYF. CDR3 nucleotides: TGTGCCTGGAATCCCGGACAGGGTGTCTCTGGAAACACCATATATTTT.